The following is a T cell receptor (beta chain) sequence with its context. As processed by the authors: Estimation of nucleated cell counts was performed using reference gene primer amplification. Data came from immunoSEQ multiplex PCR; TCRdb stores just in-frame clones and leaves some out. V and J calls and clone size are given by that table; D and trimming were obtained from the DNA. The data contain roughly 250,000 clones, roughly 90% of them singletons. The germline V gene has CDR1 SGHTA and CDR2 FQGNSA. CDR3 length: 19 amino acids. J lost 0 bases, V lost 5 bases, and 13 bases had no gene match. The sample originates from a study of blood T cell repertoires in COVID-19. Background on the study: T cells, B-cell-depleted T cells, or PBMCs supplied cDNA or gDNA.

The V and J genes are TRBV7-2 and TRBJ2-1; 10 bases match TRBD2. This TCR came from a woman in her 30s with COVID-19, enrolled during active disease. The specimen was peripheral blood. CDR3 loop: CASSLRRLAGASSYNEQFF. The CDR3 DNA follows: TGTGCCAGCAGCCTCAGACGTCTAGCGGGGGCGAGCTCCTACAATGAGCAGTTCTTC. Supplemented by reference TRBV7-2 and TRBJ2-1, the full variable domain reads GAGVSQSPSNKVTEKGKDVELRCDPISGHTALYWYRQSLGQGLEFLIYFQGNSAPDKSGLPSDRFSAERTGGSVSTLTIQRTQQEDSAVYLCASSLRRLAGASSYNEQFFGPGTRLTVL.